A selection of T cell receptor beta chains follows, all from one sample in a study of control samples from healthy donors and cancer patients. The repertoire was sequenced with immunoSEQ multiplex PCR; TCRdb's copy has only in-frame clones and lacks some. The sample consists of approximately 170,000 clones, 90% of them appearing once. The sequencing sample was made of blood. The receptors were sampled from a woman aged 45-65 years in good health. Each CDR3 is given with its conserved first and last residue. The D gene is left open where the match is weak. Only some rows state a clone size, as once, few, many or a class for expanded clones.

J	size	V	D	CDR3	DNA
TRBJ2-3	few	TRBV28	NA	CASLLGGAAGDTQYF	TGTGCCAGCTTACTCGGCGGGGCAGCAGGGGATACGCAGTATTTT
TRBJ1-2	NA	TRBV7-2	NA	CASSLDREFYGYTF	TGTGCCAGCAGCTTAGACAGGGAATTCTATGGCTACACCTTC
TRBJ2-7	NA	TRBV6-6	TRBD1	CASSYAGQGYEQYF	TGTGCCAGCAGTTACGCGGGACAGGGGTACGAGCAGTACTTC
TRBJ2-5	NA	TRBV4-1	NA	CASSQDARETQYF	TGCGCCAGCAGCCAAGATGCTAGGGAGACCCAGTACTTC
TRBJ2-7	NA	TRBV6-1	NA	CASSEASGEQYF	TGTGCCAGCAGTGAAGCGTCGGGGGAGCAGTACTTC
TRBJ1-2	NA	TRBV11-1	NA	CASSYGHPYGYTF	TGTGCCAGCAGCTATGGACACCCCTATGGCTACACCTTC
TRBJ2-1	NA	TRBV5-1	TRBD2	CASSQGLADVRPSYNEQFF	TGCGCCAGCAGCCAGGGACTAGCGGACGTACGCCCCTCCTACAATGAGCAGTTCTTC
TRBJ2-7	NA	TRBV27	NA	CASSSLGRGAEQYF	TGTGCCAGCAGCTCCTTGGGGAGGGGGGCCGAGCAGTACTTC
TRBJ1-4	NA	TRBV9	NA	CASSVGGGATNEKLFF	TGTGCCAGCAGCGTAGGAGGGGGAGCAACTAATGAAAAACTGTTTTTT
TRBJ2-5	NA	TRBV7-3	TRBD2	CASSSGLAGQETQYF	TGTGCCAGCAGCTCGGGACTAGCGGGACAAGAGACCCAGTACTTC
TRBJ2-1	NA	TRBV28	TRBD2	CATVAGTYNEQFF	TGTGCCACCGTAGCGGGTACCTACAATGAGCAGTTCTTC
TRBJ2-3	NA	TRBV15	NA	CATSRPHQGDTQYF	TGTGCCACCAGCAGACCGCACCAGGGAGATACGCAGTATTTT
TRBJ2-7	once	TRBV27	NA	CASSLGQSYGHEQYF	TGTGCCAGCAGTCTAGGACAGTCCTACGGCCATGAGCAGTACTTC
TRBJ2-7	NA	TRBV4-2	NA	CASSQEKNYEQYF	TGTGCCAGCAGCCAGGAGAAAAACTACGAGCAGTACTTC
TRBJ2-3	NA	TRBV5-4	NA	CASSLEDISTDTQYF	TGTGCCAGCAGCTTGGAAGACATTAGCACAGATACGCAGTATTTT
TRBJ1-5	once	TRBV19	TRBD1	CASSDRQGSGNQPQHF	TGTGCCAGTAGTGATCGACAGGGATCGGGCAATCAGCCCCAGCATTTT
TRBJ2-3	NA	TRBV28	NA	CASTFSPADTQYF	TGTGCCAGCACTTTTTCCCCTGCAGATACGCAGTATTTT
TRBJ2-1	NA	TRBV6-2/TRBV6-3	TRBD2	CASSYTKPGLAGVNEQFF	TGTGCCAGCAGTTACACTAAACCGGGACTAGCGGGAGTGAATGAGCAGTTCTTC
TRBJ2-5	NA	TRBV28	NA	CASKLFRPEGTQYF	TGTGCCAGCAAACTTTTCCGGCCAGAAGGGACCCAGTACTTC
TRBJ2-1	NA	TRBV12-3/TRBV12-4	NA	CASMAAYNEQFF	TGTGCCAGCATGGCGGCGTACAATGAGCAGTTCTTC
TRBJ1-2	NA	TRBV10-3	TRBD1	CAISESRGQGLRGYTF	TGTGCCATCAGTGAGTCGAGGGGACAGGGATTGAGGGGCTACACCTTC
TRBJ1-2	few	TRBV4-1	NA	CASSQSWGLTGGGYTF	TGCGCCAGCAGCCAATCGTGGGGCTTAACGGGGGGCGGCTACACCTTC
TRBJ2-5	NA	TRBV3-1/TRBV3-2	TRBD2	CASSQDRQGGEETQYF	TGTGCCAGCAGCCAAGATAGGCAGGGAGGGGAAGAGACCCAGTACTTC
TRBJ1-1	once	TRBV11-1	NA	CASSVGDTEAFF	TGTGCCAGCAGCGTGGGGGACACTGAAGCTTTCTTT
TRBJ2-5	NA	TRBV19	NA	CASSILGAEETQYF	TGTGCCAGTAGTATATTAGGGGCCGAAGAGACCCAGTACTTC
TRBJ1-6	once	TRBV7-9	TRBD1	CASSRDSGNSPLHF	TGTGCCAGCAGCCGGGACAGCGGTAATTCACCCCTCCACTTT
TRBJ2-3	NA	TRBV4-3	TRBD2	CASSQSGSGTDTQYF	TGCGCCAGCAGCCAGAGCGGGAGTGGCACAGATACGCAGTATTTT
TRBJ2-1	NA	TRBV28	TRBD2	CASSGPAGGHEQFF	TGTGCCAGCAGCGGGCCAGCGGGAGGGCATGAGCAGTTCTTC
TRBJ1-6	NA	TRBV4-3	NA	CASSQEGGSSPLHF	TGCGCCAGCAGCCAAGAGGGAGGGAGTTCACCCCTCCACTTT
TRBJ1-2	NA	TRBV27	NA	CAIRSSAVGQGYGYTF	TGTGCCATCCGCTCCAGCGCCGTGGGGCAGGGCTATGGCTACACCTTC
TRBJ2-7	NA	TRBV5-1	NA	CASSLGAGAYEQYF	TGCGCCAGCAGCTTGGGGGCAGGGGCCTACGAGCAGTACTTC
TRBJ2-5	NA	TRBV6-5	NA	CASTLIETQYF	TGTGCCAGCACCCTTATCGAGACCCAGTACTTC
TRBJ1-1	NA	TRBV3-1/TRBV3-2	NA	CASSQSPTGLTEAFF	TGTGCCAGCAGCCAATCTCCGACAGGACTTACTGAAGCTTTCTTT
TRBJ1-2	NA	TRBV6-2/TRBV6-3	NA	CASSYRHVYGYTF	TGTGCCAGCAGTTACAGACACGTATATGGCTACACCTTC
TRBJ2-7	NA	TRBV6-5	NA	CASSRDATYEQYF	TGTGCCAGCAGCCGTGACGCTACCTACGAGCAGTACTTC
TRBJ2-2	NA	TRBV11-3	NA	CASSPGVLRDTGELFF	TGTGCCAGCAGCCCGGGGGTCCTAAGGGACACCGGGGAGCTGTTTTTT
TRBJ1-1	once	TRBV15	NA	CATARGYTEAFF	TGTGCCACCGCCCGTGGGTACACTGAAGCTTTCTTT
TRBJ2-5	NA	TRBV4-1	NA	CASSQGGLQETQYF	TGCGCCAGCAGCCAAGGTGGGCTTCAAGAGACCCAGTACTTC
TRBJ2-7	NA	TRBV7-2	TRBD2	CASSLEGTSGLYEQYF	TGTGCCAGCAGCTTAGAAGGGACTAGCGGCCTTTACGAGCAGTACTTC
TRBJ1-1	NA	TRBV9	NA	CASSRMGGNTEAFF	TGTGCCAGCAGCCGGATGGGCGGTAACACTGAAGCTTTCTTT
TRBJ1-1	NA	TRBV2	NA	CASSLYLLGSMNTEAFF	TGTGCCAGCAGTCTTTACTTGTTAGGGTCCATGAACACTGAAGCTTTCTTT
TRBJ2-1	few	TRBV7-2	TRBD1	CASSASTGYNEQFF	TGTGCCAGCAGCGCATCGACAGGGTACAATGAGCAGTTCTTC
TRBJ2-6	NA	TRBV5-1	NA	CASSLVVGGANVLTF	TGCGCCAGCAGCTTGGTGGTGGGAGGGGCCAACGTCCTGACTTTC
TRBJ1-1	NA	TRBV5-6	NA	CASSLGQGIRAFF	TGTGCCAGCAGCTTGGGGCAGGGGATAAGGGCTTTCTTT
TRBJ1-5	NA	TRBV6-4	NA	CASSDREGAQPQHF	TGTGCCAGCAGTGACAGGGAGGGAGCTCAGCCCCAGCATTTT
TRBJ2-7	NA	TRBV5-1	NA	CASSLAPGTYEQYF	TGCGCCAGCAGCTTGGCCCCCGGGACCTACGAGCAGTACTTC
TRBJ2-5	NA	TRBV4-1	TRBD1	CASSQGRQGAGETQYF	TGCGCCAGCAGCCAAGGGAGACAGGGGGCGGGAGAGACCCAGTACTTC
TRBJ2-1	NA	TRBV10-3	TRBD2	CAIMGGTSEYNEQFF	TGTGCCATCATGGGGGGGACTAGCGAATACAATGAGCAGTTCTTC
TRBJ1-3	NA	TRBV9	NA	CASSFSSATLFTGNTIYF	TGTGCCAGCAGCTTCTCCTCGGCGACTCTTTTTACTGGAAACACCATATATTTT
TRBJ2-7	NA	TRBV7-2	NA	CASSLGQGGGSYEQYF	TGTGCCAGCAGCTTAGGGCAGGGCGGTGGCTCCTACGAGCAGTACTTC
TRBJ2-2	once	TRBV11-3	TRBD2	CASSLGREGGELFF	TGTGCCAGCTCCCTTGGCAGGGAGGGCGGGGAGCTGTTTTTT
TRBJ2-3	NA	TRBV6-5	TRBD2	CASSWTSGRAGDTQYF	TGTGCCAGCAGTTGGACTAGCGGGAGGGCGGGAGATACGCAGTATTTT
TRBJ2-7	NA	TRBV4-2	NA	CASSRRDEDEQYF	TGTGCCAGCAGCCGAAGGGACGAAGACGAGCAGTACTTC
TRBJ2-7	once	TRBV25-1	NA	CASSEYRGPYEQYF	TGTGCCAGCAGTGAATACAGGGGACCCTACGAGCAGTACTTC
TRBJ1-5	NA	TRBV7-2	NA	CASSSGLGPQHF	TGTGCCAGCAGCTCAGGCCTAGGGCCCCAGCATTTT
TRBJ2-1	NA	TRBV20-1	NA	CSARGQNEQFF	TGCAGTGCTAGAGGGCAGAATGAGCAGTTCTTC
TRBJ2-1	NA	TRBV28	TRBD2	CASSSSRLAGDREQFF	TGTGCCAGCAGTTCTTCCAGACTAGCGGGGGATCGGGAGCAGTTCTTC
TRBJ2-7	NA	TRBV6-2/TRBV6-3	TRBD2	CASSLSGRGPYEQYF	TGTGCCAGCAGCCTCAGCGGGAGGGGACCCTACGAGCAGTACTTC
TRBJ2-2	NA	TRBV7-3	NA	CASSPDRTNTGELFF	TGTGCCAGCAGCCCCGACCGCACGAACACCGGGGAGCTGTTTTTT